This T cell receptor (beta chain) was sequenced in a study of blood T cells in healthy people across ages (dated by TCRdb to about 2015). About the full investigation: In model experiments, template switching captured about one uniquely barcoded TCR beta cDNA molecule for every two T cells. Using deep sequencing normalized with unique cDNA molecular identifiers, the study measured how TCR beta repertoire diversity changes with age. Donors were grouped into four age groups: young (average 16 years), middle-aged (39), aged (around 66) and long-lived (about 90). Donors of different ages were randomly distributed across sequencing lanes to avoid experimental bias. The study analyzed two additional independent replicas of 1 million unique cDNA reads from the same blood draw for two donors, one aged 18 to 29 and one aged 80 or older. What the work shows at the level of the full study, not this receptor alone: Because profiling used bulk unsorted PBMCs, naive and antigen-experienced compartments could not be compared conclusively. Observed TCR beta diversity per million T cells fell roughly linearly with age, and a significant reduction was already apparent by age approximately 41. Observed TCR beta diversity correlated strongly with the percentage of naive T cells measured by flow cytometry. Compared with the aged group, the long-lived group had more naive CD4+ T cells, fewer expanded clones and increased TCR diversity, a pattern suggesting age selection. The CMV infection status of donors was not known, potentially confounding age-related changes in expanded clonotypes. Total diversity estimates from one million sequenced T cells were considered lower bounds and underestimates.

The method behind the library was 5' RACE. Sequencing used an Illumina HiSeq 2500. A second PCR of about 6 to 11 cycles was run with a J-beta primer mix and a sample-barcoded 5' primer. A unique molecular identifier was introduced onto each TCR beta cDNA molecule by a template-switch 5' adaptor carrying 12 random nucleotides. Each sample yielded at least 2.5 million CDR3-containing paired-end reads. First-strand cDNA was synthesized from all RNA with the Mint cDNA synthesis kit, primed by a TRBC-specific oligonucleotide. Following uracil-DNA glycosylase treatment, all cDNA underwent a first 18-cycle PCR with the universal primers M1SS and BC2_uni_R. The authors processed their data as follows. For normalization, 1 million high-quality reads, each with a distinct molecular identifier, were randomly selected from each sample. Instead of being binned into consensus sequences, reads with shared molecular identifiers were discarded. CDR3 identification, clonotype clustering and error correction used MiTCR with a Q25 quality threshold and the strictest error-elimination algorithm. A nonparametric unseen species model with Euler transformation was used to estimate a lower bound on total TCR beta diversity. The public reads were run again by TCRdb, first through fastp at Q25 and then through MiXCR, and only productive beta chains were kept. Rows with one shared CDR3 protein collapse into an entry with the most common genes and DNA. These V and J calls originate from TCRdb's pipeline instead of the authors' own analysis. The sample data list hundreds of thousands of distinct CDR3 sequences, and under 45% of these were observed just once. The biggest ten clones account for under 20% of the sample.

The donors were under 40 Caucasian individuals from Russia, aged roughly 6 to 95 years, who were systemically healthy. About 10 milliliters of peripheral blood were collected from each donor into EDTA-treated Vacutainer tubes. Ficoll-Paque density-gradient centrifugation was used to isolate PBMCs, with at least 7 million per sample. Trizol reagent was used to extract total RNA from PBMCs, with at least 6 micrograms per sample. For every donor, flow cytometry on a PBMC aliquot measured the percentage of naive CD45RAhigh/CD27high T cells. On this clonotype: No cognate antigen has been identified for it. No much larger clonotype is one base removed from it; base qualities were not supplied.

Relative to germline, V is 0 bases shorter and J is 1 base shorter, with 3 bases between their ends. CDR3 length: 14 amino acids, cysteine to phenylalanine. The DNA shown is the 42-base CDR3, in frame from base 1. The germline V gene provides CDR1 LGHNA and CDR2 YSLEER. This TCR was recovered from a man aged 60 to 69 in good health. The receptor chain draws on TRBV4-3 and TRBJ2-2, with the D gene not confidently named. The sample was blood. The CDR3 protein is CASSQDWNTGELFF. The sequenced DNA is TGCGCCAGCAGCCAAGACTGGAACACCGGGGAGCTGTTTTTT.